This T cell receptor beta chain originates from a study of identical twins. This clonotype was observed at least ten times. Its target is not known. Germline lookup yields CDR1 SGHRS and CDR2 YFSETQ. Between the trimmed V and J ends, which lost 0 bases and 2 bases, there was a span of 7 bases. The CDR3 sequence is 14 residues long. The study, taken as a whole, reports: Without tracking the same donors, conclusions rested on cross-sectional statistical analysis.

TCRdb reprocessed the 5' RACE reads with MiXCR, giving one entry per CDR3 protein. Of approximately 500,000 distinct CDR3 sequences listed, nearly 15% were seen once; the top ten hold around 0.48%. Donors were all healthy Caucasians. These data were also filed under a second study, of yellow fever vaccine responses in identical twins.

This clonotype originated in a woman aged 18-29 years in good health. V is TRBV5-1 and J is TRBJ2-3; D gene unclear. The specimen sequenced was CD4+ T cells sorted from blood. CDR3 nucleotides: TGCGCCAGCAGCTTGGGGCACGACACAGATACGCAGTATTTT. The encoded protein is CASSLGHDTDTQYF. The variable domain in full, completed from reference TRBV5-1 and TRBJ2-3, reads KAGVTQTPRYLIKTRGQQVTLSCSPISGHRSVSWYQQTPGQGLQFLFEYFSETQRNKGNFPGRFSGRQFSNSRSEMNVSTLELGDSALYLCASSLGHDTDTQYFGPGTRLTVL.